The entry below describes one T cell receptor (beta chain). What it recognizes is unknown. This specimen belongs to a study of CD8 T cells in ankylosing spondylitis. Findings and caveats of the study: In synovial fluid and blood from reactive arthritis, some motif variants were previously reported. What seemed typical of ankylosing spondylitis blood was a TCR beta motif built from roughly eight highly homologous variants. Reportedly, disease-linked clones are significantly enriched in ankylosing spondylitis patients' matched synovial fluid.

Quantitative 5'-RACE with molecular barcodes generated TCR beta libraries. From the 5' RACE reads, TCRdb called clonotypes with MiXCR, one entry per CDR3 protein. This sample has roughly 700,000 distinct CDR3 sequences, with about 20% found just once. The CDR3 covers 18 residues. With V trimmed by 5 bases and J by 0 bases, 16 bases remained unmatched. Sequenced input: blood, either unsorted or a sorted T cell fraction (not recorded which). The chain combines TRBV12-3 or TRBV12-4 with TRBJ2-7; the match to TRBD2 covers 7 bases. The receptor's source is a male donor with ankylosing spondylitis. The CDR3 spells CASSPGLGSGGNSYEQYF. The CDR3 coding sequence is TGTGCCAGCAGTCCGGGCTTAGGGTCGGGAGGAAACTCCTACGAGCAGTACTTC.